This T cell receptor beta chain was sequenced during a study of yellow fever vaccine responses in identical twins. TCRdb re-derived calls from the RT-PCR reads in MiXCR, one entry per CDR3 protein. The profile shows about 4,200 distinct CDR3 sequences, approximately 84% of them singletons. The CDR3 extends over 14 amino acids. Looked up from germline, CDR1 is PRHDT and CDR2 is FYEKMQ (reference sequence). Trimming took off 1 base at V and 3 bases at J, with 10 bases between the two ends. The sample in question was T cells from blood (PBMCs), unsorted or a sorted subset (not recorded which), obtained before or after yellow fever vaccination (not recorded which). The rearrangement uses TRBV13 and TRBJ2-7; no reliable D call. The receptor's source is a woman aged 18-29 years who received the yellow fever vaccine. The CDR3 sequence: CASSLAARGYEQYF. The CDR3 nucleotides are TGTGCCAGCAGCTTAGCAGCCCGAGGCTACGAGCAGTACTTC.